The 14 T cell receptor beta chains below come from one sample, sequenced in a study of post-analysis software for immune sequencing data. Points from the study as a whole: Four to six TRBV segments appeared more often in patients than in controls, and TRBV5-6, TRBV5-1 and TRBV20-1 were among these.

No antigen is known for these receptors. cDNA libraries for TCR beta contained unique molecular identifiers. In TCRdb, the PCR reads were re-called with MiXCR into one record per CDR3 protein. The repertoire holds about 460,000 distinct CDR3 sequences, with roughly 45% as singletons. Sequenced input: blood. These TCRs come from a girl aged 5-17 years with multiple sclerosis.

This sequence joins TRBV9 and TRBJ2-1, with 10 bases aligning to TRBD2. Germline CDR1 is SGDLS and CDR2 is YYNGEE. V shed 3 bases and J 3 bases; nucleotides not matched to a gene: 6. This CDR3 has 16 residues. The CDR3 coding sequence is TGTGCCAGCAGCGCTGGACTAGCGGCCCTCTACAATGAGCAGTTCTTC. Its translation is CASSAGLAALYNEQFF.

V usage is TRBV21-1 and J usage is TRBJ2-4; the D call in the table, TRBD1, was not verified against the DNA. TRBV21-1 is a known pseudogene. CDR3 length: 18 residues. The CDR3 loop is CASSVKGKRDREGNIQYF. In DNA form, the CDR3 reads TGTGCCAGCAGCGTAAAGGGAAAGAGGGACAGGGAGGGAAACATTCAGTACTTC.

The CDR3 sequence is CSARVGGAGGGINEQFF. CDR3 in DNA: TGCAGTGCTAGAGTTGGGGGAGCGGGAGGAGGTATCAATGAGCAGTTCTTC. The chain uses TRBV20-1 and TRBJ2-1; 9 nucleotides match TRBD2. The germline V gene encodes CDR1 DFQATT and CDR2 SNEGSKA (reference sequence). The V segment lost 1 base and the J segment 6 bases; nucleotides outside the gene matches: 13. The CDR3 extends over 17 amino acids.

This clonotype has a count of ten or more. The genes are TRBV29-1 and TRBJ2-6; D unclear. This CDR3 is 12 amino acids long. CDR1 and CDR2 (germline): SQVTM, ANQGSEA. The V end was cut by 4 bases, the J end by 3 bases, with 4 bases between. In nucleotides, the CDR3 is TGCAGCGTTGGTGGTGGGGCCAACGTCCTGACTTTC. The encoded protein is CSVGGGANVLTF.

This clonotype was picked up a small number of times. The chain combines TRBV6-1 with TRBJ1-2; the D gene is possibly TRBD1 (6 bases). Looked up from germline, CDR1 is MNHNS and CDR2 is SASEGT. The length of the CDR3 is 10 residues. Trimming took 8 bases from V and 8 from J, leaving 9 bases between them. The CDR3 sequence is CASYRVGYTF. Written as DNA, the CDR3 is TGTGCCAGCTACAGGGTCGGCTACACCTTC.

In DNA, the CDR3 is TGCAGTGCTAGAGACCCCCCGACTAGCCTGTACCAAGAGACCCAGTACTTC. It yields the protein CSARDPPTSLYQETQYF. This sequence joins TRBV20-1 and TRBJ2-5, with TRBD2 identical over 7 bases. V was pared by 0 bases and J by 0 bases, with 10 bases of the junction left unmatched. Germline values: CDR1 DFQATT, CDR2 SNEGSKA (reference sequence). The CDR3 runs 17 residues.

The rearrangement uses TRBV29-1 and TRBJ2-5, with unresolved D. The germline gives CDR1 SQVTM, CDR2 ANQGSEA. This CDR3 has 13 amino acids. Trimming took 6 bases from V and 2 from J, leaving 13 bases between them. The CDR3 region has the DNA TGCAGCGTCTTTTCTCCAAGGCAAGAGACCCAGTACTTC. This sequence encodes CSVFSPRQETQYF.

The J gene is TRBJ2-5, the V gene TRBV28; 9 nucleotides line up with TRBD2. The J call is in doubt because the DNA end fits TRBJ2-7 better. This CDR3 contains 15 residues. Looked up from germline, CDR1 is MDHEN and CDR2 is SYDVKM. The CDR3 DNA follows: TGTGCCAGCAGCAAACTCGCGGGAGGGCCAAACGAGCAGTACTTC. Encoded protein: CASSKLAGGPNEQYF.

This clonotype appeared a few times. The CDR3 loop is CASSVLASGNEQFF. The DNA of the CDR3 is TGTGCCAGCAGCGTTCTAGCCAGTGGCAATGAGCAGTTCTTC. The chain joins TRBV9 to TRBJ2-1, with D perhaps TRBD2 (5 bases). CDR1 is SGDLS and CDR2 is YYNGEE in the germline V gene. With 2 bases removed from V and 6 bases from J, the gap between germline ends came to 12 bases. This CDR3 is built from 14 residues.

The chain carries TRBV5-1 and TRBJ1-1; D unclear. The CDR3 runs to 14 residues. Trimming removed 0 bases from V and 1 base from J, with 7 bases in between. CDR1 SGHRS and CDR2 YFSETQ come from the germline V gene. The CDR3: CASSLEAGNTEAFF. The CDR3 region has the DNA TGCGCCAGCAGCTTGGAGGCCGGGAACACTGAAGCTTTCTTT.

The gene calls are TRBV12-3 or TRBV12-4 and TRBJ2-6; D remains unclear. The length of the CDR3 is 16 residues. V lost 5 bases to trimming and J lost 4 bases, with 15 bases between them. The CDR3 DNA is TGTGCCAGCAGTCCTCTCTTATCCGGGGGGGCCAACGTCCTGACTTTC. Amino acid sequence: CASSPLLSGGANVLTF.

This clonotype appeared a few times. V usage is TRBV20-1 and J usage is TRBJ2-7; 10 bases agree with TRBD1. The CDR3 has 13 residues. Germline CDR1 DFQATT, CDR2 SNEGSKA (reference sequence). V lost 6 bases, J lost 4 bases, and 6 bases stayed unmatched. DNA for the CDR3: TGCAGTGCCATCCGGGACAGGGGTTACGAGCAGTACTTC. It codes for CSAIRDRGYEQYF.

In its sample, this clonotype was seen a few times. CDR3 in amino acids: CASSLVIWGGTEAFF. CDR3 sequence (DNA): TGTGCCAGCAGTTTAGTTATATGGGGGGGCACTGAAGCTTTCTTT. The chain has TRBV12-3 or TRBV12-4 and TRBJ1-1, with D perhaps TRBD1 (5 bases). The CDR3 spans 15 residues. V was shortened by 1 base and J by 4 bases, with 13 bases between the two germline ends.

Here the CDR3 DNA reads TGCAGTGCTAGAGATCGTGAAGGGAATCCCTACGAGCAGTACTTC. This sequence encodes CSARDREGNPYEQYF. The chain has TRBV20-1 and TRBJ2-7; D gene uncertain. The CDR3 has 15 residues. Germline CDR1 reads DFQATT; CDR2 reads SNEGSKA (reference sequence). V lost 0 bases, J lost 2 bases, and 14 bases lay in between.